This entry lists 10 T cell receptor beta chains sequenced from one sample in a study of T cell changes during pregnancy in multiple sclerosis. The assay was immunoSEQ multiplex PCR, and TCRdb's table has in-frame clones only and misses some. Of about 83,000 clones detected, approximately 90% appear once; the ten largest clones hold 3.5%. The specimen comprised PBMCs, sampled in the first trimester of pregnancy. These TCRs come from a female donor in good health, serving as a control in a pregnancy study. Some clones in this sample may be carry-over from other donors' samples.

The gene calls are TRBV18 and TRBJ2-1, with TRBD2 identical over 11 bases. CDR1 KGHSH and CDR2 LQKENI come from the germline V gene. Trimming took 7 bases from V and 7 from J; bases not matched to a gene: 6. The CDR3 contains 14 residues. CDR3 sequence reads: CASLKVAGGNEQFF. The CDR3 region has the DNA TGTGCCAGCTTGAAGGTAGCGGGGGGGAATGAGCAGTTCTTC.

The chain joins TRBV6-1 to TRBJ2-7; D call uncertain. The CDR3 covers 13 residues. Germline V CDR1 and CDR2: MNHNS, SASEGT. V lost 7 bases and J lost 3, with 13 bases in between. As DNA, the CDR3 is TGTGCCAGCAAAGAGACCCAGGACTACGAGCAGTACTTC. Translated, it gives CASKETQDYEQYF.

V gene TRBV19 combines with J gene TRBJ1-2, with 7 bases aligning to TRBD1. Trimming took 5 bases from V and 3 from J; bases not matched to a gene: 9. The CDR3 covers 15 residues. The germline gives CDR1 LNHDA, CDR2 SQIVND (reference sequence). The CDR3 DNA follows: TGTGCCAGTAGTTCCCCGACAGGGACGGACTATGGCTACACCTTC. Protein: CASSSPTGTDYGYTF.

V and J are TRBV9 and TRBJ1-6; perhaps TRBD1 as D (5 bases). From germline, CDR1 is SGDLS and CDR2 YYNGEE. This CDR3 region has 16 residues. Between the trimmed V and J ends, which lost 4 bases and 4 bases, there was a span of 15 bases. CDR3: CASSPSGGGYNSPLHF. DNA for the CDR3: TGTGCCAGCAGCCCCTCGGGGGGGGGATATAATTCACCCCTCCACTTT.

V is TRBV7-6 and J is TRBJ1-1; D is unresolved. Germline V gene lookup returns CDR1 SGHVS and CDR2 FNYEAQ. This CDR3 has 14 residues. V lost 1 base and J 4 bases, leaving 10 bases between the germline ends. The chain's CDR3 is CASSLDGLFTEAFF. CDR3 DNA: TGTGCCAGCAGCTTAGACGGGTTGTTCACTGAAGCTTTCTTT.

This clone was observed a single time. J is TRBJ1-6 and V is TRBV6-5; D is possibly TRBD1 (6 bases). The CDR3 has 16 amino acids. V lost 2 bases, J lost 10 bases, and 18 bases lay in between. From germline, CDR1 is MNHEY and CDR2 SVGAGI. The CDR3 reads CASSYGNSLQGSPLHF. For the CDR3, the DNA is TGTGCCAGCAGTTACGGTAACAGTCTTCAGGGGTCACCCCTCCACTTT.

This sequence joins TRBV5-1 and TRBJ2-2; D is uncertain. CDR1 is SGHRS, CDR2 YFSETQ, per germline. V lost 0 bases, J lost 3 bases, and 12 bases lay in between. The CDR3 consists of 16 residues. The CDR3, as DNA: TGCGCCAGCAGCTTGGCCGTGGTACGCGACACCGGGGAGCTGTTTTTT. Residues: CASSLAVVRDTGELFF.

The chain is built from TRBV27 and TRBJ1-2, with TRBD1 matching over 7 bases. From germline, CDR1 is MNHEY and CDR2 SMNVEV (reference sequence). V was pared by 4 bases and J by 0 bases, with 20 bases of the junction left unmatched. The CDR3 has 20 amino acids. The CDR3 sequence is CASSSRQGAQRGSTNYGYTF. CDR3 nucleotides: TGTGCCAGCAGTTCTCGACAGGGAGCCCAAAGGGGGAGTACTAACTATGGCTACACCTTC.

This clone was recorded only once. This chain uses TRBV21-1 with TRBJ2-1; the tabulated D call, TRBD2, remains unverified against the DNA. TRBV21-1 is flagged as a pseudogene. The CDR3 has 15 amino acids. The CDR3 sequence is CASTLGVAGESEQFF. For the CDR3, the DNA is TGTGCCAGCACCCTAGGAGTAGCGGGAGAAAGTGAGCAGTTCTTC.

A single count supports this clone. The rearrangement links TRBV15 to TRBJ2-3, with a tentative D call TRBD1 (6 bases). The CDR3 loop spans 13 amino acids. V was cut by 0 bases and J by 10 bases, with 11 bases left in between. CDR1 and CDR2 from the germline V gene are LNHNV and YYDKDF (reference sequence). CDR3 in DNA: TGTGCCACCAGCAGAGATCAGGGGACCCCGCAGTATTTT. Translating gives CATSRDQGTPQYF.